These 5 T cell receptor beta chains share one sample of origin, sequenced in a study of cytomegalovirus exposure and HLA in healthy donors (dated by TCRdb to about 2017). Receptor amplification or capture employed the immunoSEQ multiplex PCR assay. A mixture of 60 forward primers for TCR Vbeta segments and 13 reverse primers for TCR Jbeta segments was used in the multiplex PCR. TCRdb re-hosts the immuneACCESS table, in-frame sequences only. Its copies lack some clones; in the studies checked, an unresolved V gene accounts for under half of them, and the cause for the rest is not known. This sample lists about 98,000 clones; about 81% were detected once. Together, the top ten hold approximately 1.3% of the sample. Material for sequencing was PBMCs. The receptors were sampled from a man in his forties in good health and CMV-seronegative.

In DNA, the CDR3 is TGTGCCAGCAGCACGGACAGGGTTTCACCCCTCCACTTT. The encoded protein is CASSTDRVSPLHF. This chain uses TRBV7-2 with TRBJ1-6; 8 bases are a match to TRBD1. This CDR3 region has 13 residues. After removal of 5 bases from V and 9 bases from J, the junction contained 3 bases not matched to a gene. Germline V gene data show CDR1 as SGHTA and CDR2 as FQGNSA.

The V call is TRBV5-6, the J call TRBJ2-7, with D tentatively TRBD2 (5 bases). The germline CDR1 and CDR2 sequences are SGHDT and YYEEEE. V lost 1 base to trimming and J lost 3 bases, with 14 bases between them. The CDR3 sequence is 15 residues long. In nucleotides, the CDR3 is TGTGCCAGCAGCTTGTTCCTGCGACTAAACTACGAGCAGTACTTC. Its protein is CASSLFLRLNYEQYF.

The chain carries TRBV10-1 and TRBJ2-4; D possibly corresponds to TRBD1 (7 bases). The V end was cut by 6 bases, the J end by 6 bases, with 12 bases between. This CDR3 has 13 residues. Germline V gene lookup returns CDR1 WNHNN and CDR2 SYGVQD (reference sequence). Here the CDR3 DNA reads TGCGCCAGCAGCTTTCAGGGGGGAAACATTCAGTACTTC. This translates into CASSFQGGNIQYF.

This sequence joins TRBV9 and TRBJ2-3; 7 bases map to TRBD2. The V segment lost 0 bases and the J segment 3 bases; nucleotides outside the gene matches: 4. This CDR3 has 15 amino acids. Germline CDR1 is SGDLS and CDR2 is YYNGEE. This chain's CDR3 is CASSVGDYPTDTQYF. The DNA of the CDR3 is TGTGCCAGCAGCGTAGGGGACTATCCAACAGATACGCAGTATTTT. The whole variable domain, filled in from reference TRBV9 and TRBJ2-3, reads DSGVTQTPKHLITATGQRVTLRCSPRSGDLSVYWYQQSLDQGLQFLIQYYNGEERAKGNILERFSAQQFPDLHSELNLSSLELGDSALYFCASSVGDYPTDTQYFGPGTRLTVL.

This clone turned up a few times. The V and J genes are TRBV2 and TRBJ1-1; 8 bases line up with TRBD1. Germline V CDR1 and CDR2: SNHLY, FYNNEI. V was clipped by 7 bases and J by 4 bases; unmatched bases: 8. The CDR3 spans 14 residues. As DNA, the CDR3 is TGTGCCAGCAAACCACAGGGGGTCCGCACTGAAGCTTTCTTT. It specifies CASKPQGVRTEAFF.